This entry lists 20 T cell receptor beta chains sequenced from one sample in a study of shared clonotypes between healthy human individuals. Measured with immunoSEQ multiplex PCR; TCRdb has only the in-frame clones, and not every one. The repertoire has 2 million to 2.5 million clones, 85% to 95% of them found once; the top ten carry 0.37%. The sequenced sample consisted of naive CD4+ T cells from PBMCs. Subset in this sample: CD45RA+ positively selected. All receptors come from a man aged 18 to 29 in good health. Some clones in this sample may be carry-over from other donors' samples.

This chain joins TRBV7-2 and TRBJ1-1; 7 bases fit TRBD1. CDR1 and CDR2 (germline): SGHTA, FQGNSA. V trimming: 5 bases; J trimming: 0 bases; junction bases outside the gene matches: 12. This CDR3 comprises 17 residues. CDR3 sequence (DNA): TGTGCCAGCAGCGTACGTCCGGGACAGAGTCTGAACACTGAAGCTTTCTTT. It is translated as CASSVRPGQSLNTEAFF.

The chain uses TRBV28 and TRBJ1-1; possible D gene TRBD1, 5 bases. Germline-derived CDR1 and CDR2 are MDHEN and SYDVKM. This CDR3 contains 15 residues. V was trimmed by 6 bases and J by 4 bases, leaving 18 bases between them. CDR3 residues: CASSRRSGYSTEAFF. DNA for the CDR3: TGTGCCAGCAGCCGACGCTCAGGGTATAGCACTGAAGCTTTCTTT.

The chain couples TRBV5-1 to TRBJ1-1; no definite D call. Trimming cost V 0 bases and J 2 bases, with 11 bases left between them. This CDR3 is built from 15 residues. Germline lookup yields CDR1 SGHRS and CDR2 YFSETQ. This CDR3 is CASSLEARTNTEAFF. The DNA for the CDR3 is TGCGCCAGCAGCTTGGAGGCCAGGACCAACACTGAAGCTTTCTTT.

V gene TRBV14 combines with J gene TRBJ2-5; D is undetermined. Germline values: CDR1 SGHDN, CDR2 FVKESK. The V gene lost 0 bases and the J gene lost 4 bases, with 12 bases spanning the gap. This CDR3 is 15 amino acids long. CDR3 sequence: CASSQDILRRETQYF. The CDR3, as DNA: TGTGCCAGCAGCCAAGATATATTAAGACGAGAGACCCAGTACTTC.

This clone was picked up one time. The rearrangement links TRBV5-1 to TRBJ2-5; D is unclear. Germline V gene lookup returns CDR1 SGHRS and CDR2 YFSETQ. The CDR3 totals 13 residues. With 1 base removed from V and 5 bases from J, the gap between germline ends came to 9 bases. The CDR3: CASSLSVGETQYF. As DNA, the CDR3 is TGCGCCAGCAGCTTGTCGGTGGGGGAGACCCAGTACTTC. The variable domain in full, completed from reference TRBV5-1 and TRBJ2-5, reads KAGVTQTPRYLIKTRGQQVTLSCSPISGHRSVSWYQQTPGQGLQFLFEYFSETQRNKGNFPGRFSGRQFSNSRSEMNVSTLELGDSALYLCASSLSVGETQYFGPGTRLLVL.

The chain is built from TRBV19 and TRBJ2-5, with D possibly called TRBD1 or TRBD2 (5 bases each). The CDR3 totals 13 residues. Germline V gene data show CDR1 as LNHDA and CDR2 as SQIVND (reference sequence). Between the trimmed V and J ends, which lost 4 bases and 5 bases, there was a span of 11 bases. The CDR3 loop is CASSTGARETQYF. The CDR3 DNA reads TGTGCCAGTAGTACCGGGGCCCGGGAGACCCAGTACTTC.

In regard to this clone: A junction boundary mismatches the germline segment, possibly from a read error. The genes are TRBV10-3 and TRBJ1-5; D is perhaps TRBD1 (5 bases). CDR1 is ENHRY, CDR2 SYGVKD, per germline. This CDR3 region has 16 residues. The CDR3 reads CAISEQGPGGYQPRHF. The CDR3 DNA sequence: TGTGCCATCAGTGAGCAAGGGCCTGGGGGGTATCAGCCCCGGCATTTT.

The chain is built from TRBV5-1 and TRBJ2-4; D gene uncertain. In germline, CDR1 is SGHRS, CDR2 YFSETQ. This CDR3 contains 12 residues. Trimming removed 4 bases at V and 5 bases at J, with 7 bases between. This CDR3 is CASSPRENIQYF. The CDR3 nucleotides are TGCGCCAGCAGCCCAAGGGAAAACATTCAGTACTTC.

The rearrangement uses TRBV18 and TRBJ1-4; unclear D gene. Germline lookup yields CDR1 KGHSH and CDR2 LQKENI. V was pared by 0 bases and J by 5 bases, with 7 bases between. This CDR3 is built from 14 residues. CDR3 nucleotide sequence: TGTGCCAGCTCACCACCGTGGCAGAATGAAAAACTGTTTTTT. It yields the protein CASSPPWQNEKLFF.

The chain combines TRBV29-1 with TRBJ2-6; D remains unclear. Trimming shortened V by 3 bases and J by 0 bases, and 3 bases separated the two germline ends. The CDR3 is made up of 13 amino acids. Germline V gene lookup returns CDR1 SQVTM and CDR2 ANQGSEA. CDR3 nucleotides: TGCAGCGTTGATATCTCTGGGGCCAACGTCCTGACTTTC. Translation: CSVDISGANVLTF.

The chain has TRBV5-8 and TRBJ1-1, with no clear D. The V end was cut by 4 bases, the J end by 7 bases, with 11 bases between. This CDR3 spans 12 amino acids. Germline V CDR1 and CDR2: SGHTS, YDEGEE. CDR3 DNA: TGTGCCAGCAGCCCCCGGACGGTTGAAGCTTTCTTT. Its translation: CASSPRTVEAFF.

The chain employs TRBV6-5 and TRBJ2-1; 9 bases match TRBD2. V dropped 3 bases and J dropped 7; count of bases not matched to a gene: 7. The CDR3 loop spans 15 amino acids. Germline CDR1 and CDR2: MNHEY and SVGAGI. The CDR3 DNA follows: TGTGCCAGCAGTTATGCGGGAGGGCCTTGGAATGAGCAGTTCTTC. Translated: CASSYAGGPWNEQFF.

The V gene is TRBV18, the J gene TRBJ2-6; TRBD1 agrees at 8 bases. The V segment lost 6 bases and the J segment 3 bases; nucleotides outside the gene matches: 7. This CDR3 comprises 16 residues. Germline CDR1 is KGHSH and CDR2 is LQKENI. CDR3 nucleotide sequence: TGTGCCAGCTCGTCTCAGGGGGCGCATGGGGCCAACGTCCTGACTTTC. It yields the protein CASSSQGAHGANVLTF.

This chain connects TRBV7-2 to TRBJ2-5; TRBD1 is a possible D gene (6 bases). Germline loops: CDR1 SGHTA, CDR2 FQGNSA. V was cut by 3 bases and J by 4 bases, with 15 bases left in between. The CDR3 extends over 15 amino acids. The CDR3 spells CASSFAGLGAETQYF. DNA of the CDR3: TGTGCCAGCAGCTTTGCCGGGTTGGGGGCAGAGACCCAGTACTTC.

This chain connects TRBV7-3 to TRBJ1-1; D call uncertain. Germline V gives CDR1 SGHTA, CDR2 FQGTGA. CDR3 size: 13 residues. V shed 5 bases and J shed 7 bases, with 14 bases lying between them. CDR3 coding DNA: TGTGCCAGCAGCCTTGACACGGTCGGTGAAGCTTTCTTT. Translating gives CASSLDTVGEAFF.

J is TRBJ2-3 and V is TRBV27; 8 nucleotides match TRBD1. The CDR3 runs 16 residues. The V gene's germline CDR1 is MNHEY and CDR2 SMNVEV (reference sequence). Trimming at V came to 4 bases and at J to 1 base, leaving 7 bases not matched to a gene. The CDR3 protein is CASSSHSGGRTDTQYF. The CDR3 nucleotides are TGTGCCAGCAGTTCTCACTCAGGGGGCCGCACAGATACGCAGTATTTT.

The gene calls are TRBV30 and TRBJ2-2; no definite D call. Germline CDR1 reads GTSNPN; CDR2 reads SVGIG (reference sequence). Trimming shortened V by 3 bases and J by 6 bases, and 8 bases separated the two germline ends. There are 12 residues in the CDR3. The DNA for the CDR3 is TGTGCCTGGAGGACTGGGTCCGGGGAGCTGTTTTTT. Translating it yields CAWRTGSGELFF.

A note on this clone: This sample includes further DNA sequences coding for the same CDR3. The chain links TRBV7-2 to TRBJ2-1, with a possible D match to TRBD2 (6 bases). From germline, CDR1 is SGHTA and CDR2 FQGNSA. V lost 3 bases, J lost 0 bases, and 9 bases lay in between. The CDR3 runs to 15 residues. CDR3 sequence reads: CASSFGGSSYNEQFF. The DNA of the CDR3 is TGTGCCAGCAGCTTTGGGGGGAGCTCCTACAATGAGCAGTTCTTC.

CDR3 sequence reads: CASSSALASYEQYF. CDR3 DNA sequence: TGTGCCAGCAGCTCCGCGTTGGCGAGCTACGAGCAGTACTTC. V and J are TRBV11-2 and TRBJ2-5; D is undetermined. The J call may be incorrect, as the DNA end agrees better with TRBJ2-7. The CDR3 is 14 amino acids. CDR1 and CDR2 (germline): SGHAT, FQNNGV.

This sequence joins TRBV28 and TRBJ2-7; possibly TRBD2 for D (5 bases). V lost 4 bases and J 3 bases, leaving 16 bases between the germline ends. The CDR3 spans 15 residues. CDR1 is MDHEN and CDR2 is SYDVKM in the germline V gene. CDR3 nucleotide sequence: TGTGCCAGCAGTTCCCCCCTAGCCGGCTACTACGAGCAGTACTTC. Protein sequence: CASSSPLAGYYEQYF.